The present T cell receptor (beta chain) was sequenced within a study of T cells in Graves' hyperthyroidism and ophthalmopathy. This clonotype was detected only a few times. The length of the CDR3 is 14 residues. The germline CDR1 and CDR2 sequences are LNHDA and SQIVND (reference sequence). With 7 bases removed from V and 0 bases from J, the gap between germline ends came to 10 bases. TCR beta CDR3 sequences were amplified from RNA transcripts. First-round RT-PCR with HTBI primers amplified the TCR CDR3 region. TCRdb reprocessed the multiplex PCR reads with MiXCR, giving one entry per CDR3 protein. The sample has roughly 500,000 distinct CDR3 sequences; roughly 23% are singletons.

The source of this sequence is a woman in her seventies with Graves' ophthalmopathy. The chain combines TRBV19 with TRBJ2-1; the D is unclear. The sequencing sample was made of blood. The CDR3 spells CASTRERSYNEQFF. The CDR3 nucleotides are TGTGCCAGTACTCGCGAACGCTCCTACAATGAGCAGTTCTTC. Full variable domain (missing parts from reference TRBV19 and TRBJ2-1): DGGITQSPKYLFRKEGQNVTLSCEQNLNHDAMYWYRQDPGQGLRLIYYSQIVNDFQKGDIAEGYSVSREKKESFPLTVTSAQKNPTAFYLCASTRERSYNEQFFGPGTRLTVL.